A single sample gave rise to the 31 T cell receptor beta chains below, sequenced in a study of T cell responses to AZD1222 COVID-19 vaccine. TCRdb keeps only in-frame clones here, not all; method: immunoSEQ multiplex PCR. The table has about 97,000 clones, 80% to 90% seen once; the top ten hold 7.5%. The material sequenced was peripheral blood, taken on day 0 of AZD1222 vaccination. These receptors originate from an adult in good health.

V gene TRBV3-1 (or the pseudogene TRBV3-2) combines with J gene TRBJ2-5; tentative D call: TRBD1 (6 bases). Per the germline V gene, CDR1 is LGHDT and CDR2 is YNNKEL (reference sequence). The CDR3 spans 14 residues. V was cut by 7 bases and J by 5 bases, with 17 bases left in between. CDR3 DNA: TGTGCCAGCACCCACAGGGCCTCGGAGGAGACCCAGTACTTC. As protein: CASTHRASEETQYF.

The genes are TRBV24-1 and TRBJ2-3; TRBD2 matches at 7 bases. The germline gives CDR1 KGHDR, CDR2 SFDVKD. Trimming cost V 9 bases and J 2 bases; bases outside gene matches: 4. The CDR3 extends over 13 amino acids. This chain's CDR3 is CATYGTNTDTQYF. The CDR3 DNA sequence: TGTGCCACCTACGGGACTAACACAGATACGCAGTATTTT.

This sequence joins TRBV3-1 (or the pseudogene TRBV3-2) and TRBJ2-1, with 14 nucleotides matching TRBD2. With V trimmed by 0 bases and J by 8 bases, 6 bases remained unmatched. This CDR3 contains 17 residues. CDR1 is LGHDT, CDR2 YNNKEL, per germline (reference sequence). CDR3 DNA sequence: TGTGCCAGCAGCCAAGAGAGGGGGACTAGCGGGAGCTATGAGCAGTTCTTC. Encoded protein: CASSQERGTSGSYEQFF.

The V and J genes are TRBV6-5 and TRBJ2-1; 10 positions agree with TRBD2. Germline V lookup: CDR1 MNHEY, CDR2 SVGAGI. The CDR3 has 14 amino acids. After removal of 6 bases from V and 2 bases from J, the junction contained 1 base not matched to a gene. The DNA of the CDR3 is TGTGCCAGCAGGAGCGGGGGGGCCTACAATGAGCAGTTCTTC. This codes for CASRSGGAYNEQFF.

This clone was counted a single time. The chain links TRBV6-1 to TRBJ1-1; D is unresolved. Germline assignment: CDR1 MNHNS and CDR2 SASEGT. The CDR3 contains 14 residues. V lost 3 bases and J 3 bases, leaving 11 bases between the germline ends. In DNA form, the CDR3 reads TGTGCCAGCAGTGACAGGTTTTTGGACACTGAAGCTTTCTTT. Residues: CASSDRFLDTEAFF.

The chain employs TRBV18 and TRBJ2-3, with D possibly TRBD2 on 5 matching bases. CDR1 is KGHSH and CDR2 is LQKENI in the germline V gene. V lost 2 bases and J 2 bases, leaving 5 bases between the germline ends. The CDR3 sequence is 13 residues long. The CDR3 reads CASSPDYTDTQYF. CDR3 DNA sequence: TGTGCCAGCTCACCAGACTACACAGATACGCAGTATTTT.

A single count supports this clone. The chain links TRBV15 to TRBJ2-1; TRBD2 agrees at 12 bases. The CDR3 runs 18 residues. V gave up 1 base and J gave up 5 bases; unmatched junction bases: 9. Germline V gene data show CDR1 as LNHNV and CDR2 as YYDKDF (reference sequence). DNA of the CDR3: TGTGCCACCAGCAGAGTTCTAGCGGGAGGGCCTTCAAACAATGAGCAGTTCTTC. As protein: CATSRVLAGGPSNNEQFF.

The CDR3 nucleotides read TGTGCCAGCAGCGAGGGACGGCCTGGGGATTCACCCCTCCACTTT. Translated, it gives CASSEGRPGDSPLHF. J is TRBJ1-6 and V is TRBV5-6; perhaps TRBD1 as D (5 bases). CDR3 size: 15 residues. Germline loops: CDR1 SGHDT, CDR2 YYEEEE. V was shortened by 4 bases and J by 8 bases, with 16 bases between the two germline ends.

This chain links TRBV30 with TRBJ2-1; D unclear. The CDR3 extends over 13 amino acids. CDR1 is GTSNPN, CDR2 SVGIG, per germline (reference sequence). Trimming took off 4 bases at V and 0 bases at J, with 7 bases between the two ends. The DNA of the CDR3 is TGTGCCTGGACCCCTGGCTCCTACAATGAGCAGTTCTTC. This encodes CAWTPGSYNEQFF.

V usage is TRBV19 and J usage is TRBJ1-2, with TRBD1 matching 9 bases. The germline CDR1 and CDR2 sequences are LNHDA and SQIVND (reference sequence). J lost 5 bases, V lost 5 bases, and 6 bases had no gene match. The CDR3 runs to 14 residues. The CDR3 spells CASSFRGQGYGYTF. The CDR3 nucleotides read TGTGCCAGTAGTTTCCGAGGACAGGGGTATGGCTACACCTTC. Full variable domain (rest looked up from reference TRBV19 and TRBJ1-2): DGGITQSPKYLFRKEGQNVTLSCEQNLNHDAMYWYRQDPGQGLRLIYYSQIVNDFQKGDIAEGYSVSREKKESFPLTVTSAQKNPTAFYLCASSFRGQGYGYTFGSGTRLTVV.

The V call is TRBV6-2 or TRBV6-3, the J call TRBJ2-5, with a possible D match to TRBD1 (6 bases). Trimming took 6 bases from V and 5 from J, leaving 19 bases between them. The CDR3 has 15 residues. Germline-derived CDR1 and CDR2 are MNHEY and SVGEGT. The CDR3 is CASSPQTGIGETQYF. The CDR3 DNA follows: TGTGCCAGCAGCCCCCAAACAGGGATCGGGGAGACCCAGTACTTC.

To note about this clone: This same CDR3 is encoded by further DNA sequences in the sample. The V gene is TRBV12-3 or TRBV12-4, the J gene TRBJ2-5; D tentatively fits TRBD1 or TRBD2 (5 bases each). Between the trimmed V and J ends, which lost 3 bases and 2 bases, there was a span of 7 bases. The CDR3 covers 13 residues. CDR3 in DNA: TGTGCCAGCAGTTTGGGACCACAAGAGACCCAGTACTTC. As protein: CASSLGPQETQYF.

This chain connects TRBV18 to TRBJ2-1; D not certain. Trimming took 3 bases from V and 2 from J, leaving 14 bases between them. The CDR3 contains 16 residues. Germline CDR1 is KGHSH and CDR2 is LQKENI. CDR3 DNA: TGTGCCAGCTCACCGACGGAAGGCAGGACCTACAATGAGCAGTTCTTC. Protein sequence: CASSPTEGRTYNEQFF.

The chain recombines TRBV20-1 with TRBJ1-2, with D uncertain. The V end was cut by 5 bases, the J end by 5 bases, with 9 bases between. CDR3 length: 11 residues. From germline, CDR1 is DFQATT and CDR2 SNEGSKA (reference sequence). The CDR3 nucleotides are TGCAGTGCTGCACGGAATTATGGCTACACCTTC. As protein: CSAARNYGYTF.

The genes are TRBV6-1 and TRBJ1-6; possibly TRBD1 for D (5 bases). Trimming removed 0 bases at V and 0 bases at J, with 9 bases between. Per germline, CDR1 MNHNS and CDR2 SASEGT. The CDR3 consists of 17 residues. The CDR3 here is CASSEAGGSSYNSPLHF. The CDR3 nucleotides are TGTGCCAGCAGTGAAGCGGGGGGGAGCTCCTATAATTCACCCCTCCACTTT.

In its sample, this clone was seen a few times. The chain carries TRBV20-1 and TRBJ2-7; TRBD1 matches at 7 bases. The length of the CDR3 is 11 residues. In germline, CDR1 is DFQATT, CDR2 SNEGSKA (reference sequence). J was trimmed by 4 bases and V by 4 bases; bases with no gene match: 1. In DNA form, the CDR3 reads TGCAGTGCTATACAGGGGTACGAGCAGTACTTC. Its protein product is CSAIQGYEQYF.

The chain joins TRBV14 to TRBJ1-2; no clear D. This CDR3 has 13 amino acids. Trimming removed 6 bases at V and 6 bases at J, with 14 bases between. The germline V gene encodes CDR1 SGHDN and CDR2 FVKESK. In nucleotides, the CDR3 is TGTGCCAGCAGTCGACTCCCCGGGGATGGCTACACCTTC. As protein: CASSRLPGDGYTF.

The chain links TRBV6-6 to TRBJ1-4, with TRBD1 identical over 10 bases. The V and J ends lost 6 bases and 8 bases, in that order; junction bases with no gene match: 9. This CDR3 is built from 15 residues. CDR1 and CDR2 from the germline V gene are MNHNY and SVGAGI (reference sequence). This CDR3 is CASSEGTGAREKLFF. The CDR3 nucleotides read TGTGCCAGCAGCGAGGGGACAGGGGCTAGGGAAAAACTGTTTTTT.

In DNA form, the CDR3 reads TGTGCCTGGAGTCGAGGGCGCGGGATCTATGGCTACACCTTC. Translated, it gives CAWSRGRGIYGYTF. This chain joins TRBV30 and TRBJ1-2; no clear D gene. The CDR3 contains 14 residues. Per the germline V gene, CDR1 is GTSNPN and CDR2 is SVGIG (reference sequence). V lost 2 bases to trimming and J lost 4 bases, with 14 bases between them.

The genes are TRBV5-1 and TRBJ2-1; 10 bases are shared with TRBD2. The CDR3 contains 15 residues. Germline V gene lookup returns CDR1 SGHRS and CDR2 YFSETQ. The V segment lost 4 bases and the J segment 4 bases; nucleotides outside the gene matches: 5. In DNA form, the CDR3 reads TGCGCCAGCAGCGTACAGACTAGCGGGTACAATGAGCAGTTCTTC. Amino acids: CASSVQTSGYNEQFF.

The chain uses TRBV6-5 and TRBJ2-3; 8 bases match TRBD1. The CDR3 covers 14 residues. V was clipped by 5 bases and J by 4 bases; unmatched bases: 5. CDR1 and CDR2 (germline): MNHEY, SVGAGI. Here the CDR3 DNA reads TGTGCCAGCAGTCCTACAGGGGGGCCAGATACGCAGTATTTT. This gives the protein CASSPTGGPDTQYF.

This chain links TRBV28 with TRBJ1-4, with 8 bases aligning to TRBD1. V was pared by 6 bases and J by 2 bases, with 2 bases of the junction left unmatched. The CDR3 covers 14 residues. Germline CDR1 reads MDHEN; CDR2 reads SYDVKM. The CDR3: CASRRQGTNEKLFF. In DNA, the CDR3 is TGTGCCAGCAGAAGACAGGGGACTAATGAAAAACTGTTTTTT.

Here the CDR3 reads CASTRQGAHGETQYF. In DNA, the CDR3 is TGCGCCAGCACCAGACAGGGGGCGCATGGAGAGACCCAGTACTTC. V gene TRBV5-1 combines with J gene TRBJ2-5; the match to TRBD1 covers 10 bases. Per germline, CDR1 SGHRS and CDR2 YFSETQ. There are 15 residues in the CDR3. The ends lost 6 bases at V and 4 bases at J; junction bases unmatched: 9.

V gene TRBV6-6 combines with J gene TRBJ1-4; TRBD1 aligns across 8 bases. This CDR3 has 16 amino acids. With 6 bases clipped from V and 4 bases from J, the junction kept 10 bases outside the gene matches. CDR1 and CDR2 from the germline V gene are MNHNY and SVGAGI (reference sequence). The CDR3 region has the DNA TGTGCCAGCAGACAATCCGGGACAGGACTTAATGAAAAACTGTTTTTT. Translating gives CASRQSGTGLNEKLFF.

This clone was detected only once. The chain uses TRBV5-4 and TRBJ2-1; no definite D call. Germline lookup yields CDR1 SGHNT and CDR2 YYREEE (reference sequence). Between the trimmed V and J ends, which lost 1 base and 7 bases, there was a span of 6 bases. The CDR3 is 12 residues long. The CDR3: CASSLLGNEQFF. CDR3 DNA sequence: TGTGCCAGCAGCTTGTTGGGTAATGAGCAGTTCTTC.

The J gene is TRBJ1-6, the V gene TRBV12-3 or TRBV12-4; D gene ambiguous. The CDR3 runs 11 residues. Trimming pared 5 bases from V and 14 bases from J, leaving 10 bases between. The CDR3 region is CASSRSRALHF. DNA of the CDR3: TGTGCCAGCAGTCGGTCACGGGCCCTCCACTTT.

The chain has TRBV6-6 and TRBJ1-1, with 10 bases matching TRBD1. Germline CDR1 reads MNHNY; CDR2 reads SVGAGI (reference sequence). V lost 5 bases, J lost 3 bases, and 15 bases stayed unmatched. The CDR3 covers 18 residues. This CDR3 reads CASSHDPEGQGKDTEAFF. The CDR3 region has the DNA TGTGCCAGCAGTCACGACCCAGAGGGACAGGGGAAGGACACTGAAGCTTTCTTT.

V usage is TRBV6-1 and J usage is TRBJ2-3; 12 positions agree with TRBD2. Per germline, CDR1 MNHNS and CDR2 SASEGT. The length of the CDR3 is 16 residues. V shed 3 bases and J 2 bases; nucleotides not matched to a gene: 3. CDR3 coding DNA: TGTGCCAGCAGTGACCTAGCGGGGGGGTCCACAGATACGCAGTATTTT. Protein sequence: CASSDLAGGSTDTQYF.

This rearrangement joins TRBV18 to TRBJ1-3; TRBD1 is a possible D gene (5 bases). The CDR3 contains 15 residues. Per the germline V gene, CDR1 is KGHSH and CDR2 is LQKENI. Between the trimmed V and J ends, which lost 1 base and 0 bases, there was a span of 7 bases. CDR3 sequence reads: CASSPQGASGNTIYF. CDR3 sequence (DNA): TGTGCCAGCTCACCACAAGGGGCCTCTGGAAACACCATATATTTT.

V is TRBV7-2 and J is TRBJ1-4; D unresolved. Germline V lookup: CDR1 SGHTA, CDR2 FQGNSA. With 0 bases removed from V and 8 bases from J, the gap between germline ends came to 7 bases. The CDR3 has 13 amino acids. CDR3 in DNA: TGTGCCAGCAGCTTAGCCCGACGGGAAAAACTGTTTTTT. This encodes CASSLARREKLFF.

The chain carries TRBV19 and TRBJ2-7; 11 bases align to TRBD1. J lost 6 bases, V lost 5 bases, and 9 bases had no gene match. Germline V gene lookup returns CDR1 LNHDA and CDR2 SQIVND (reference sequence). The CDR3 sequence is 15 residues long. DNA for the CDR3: TGTGCCAGTAGTCACAGGGGGGACAGGGGGACCGAGCAGTACTTC. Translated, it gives CASSHRGDRGTEQYF.